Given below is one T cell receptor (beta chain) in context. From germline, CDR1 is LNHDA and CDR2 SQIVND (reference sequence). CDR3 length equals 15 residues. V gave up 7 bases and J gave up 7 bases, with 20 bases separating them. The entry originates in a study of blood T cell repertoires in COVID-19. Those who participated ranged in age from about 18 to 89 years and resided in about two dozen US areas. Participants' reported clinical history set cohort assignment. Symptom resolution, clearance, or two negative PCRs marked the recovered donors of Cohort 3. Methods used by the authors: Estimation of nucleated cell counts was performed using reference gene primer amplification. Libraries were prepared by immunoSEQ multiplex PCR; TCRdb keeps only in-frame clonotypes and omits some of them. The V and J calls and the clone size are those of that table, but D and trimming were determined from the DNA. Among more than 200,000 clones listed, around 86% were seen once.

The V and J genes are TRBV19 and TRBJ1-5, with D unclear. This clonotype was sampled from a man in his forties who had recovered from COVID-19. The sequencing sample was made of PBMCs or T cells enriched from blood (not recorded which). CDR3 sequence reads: CASNPGRASSQPQHF. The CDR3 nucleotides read TGTGCCAGTAACCCGGGTCGAGCAAGTTCCCAGCCCCAGCATTTT.